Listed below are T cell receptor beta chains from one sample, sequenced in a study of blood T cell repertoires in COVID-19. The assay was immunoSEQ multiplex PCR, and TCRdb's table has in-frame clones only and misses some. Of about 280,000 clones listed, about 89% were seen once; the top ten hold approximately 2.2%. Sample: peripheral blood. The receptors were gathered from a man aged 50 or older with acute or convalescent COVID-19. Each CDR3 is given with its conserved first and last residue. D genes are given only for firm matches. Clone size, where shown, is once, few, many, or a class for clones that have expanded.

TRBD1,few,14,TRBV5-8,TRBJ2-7,CASSIPGQGGKQYF,TGTGCCAGCAGCATCCCTGGACAGGGAGGAAAGCAGTACTTC
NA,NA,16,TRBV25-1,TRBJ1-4,CASSEFSKGTSEKLFF,TGTGCCAGCAGTGAATTCTCGAAGGGGACAAGCGAAAAACTGTTTTTT
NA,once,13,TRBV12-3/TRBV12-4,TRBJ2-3,CASRSSGTDTQYF,TGTGCCAGCAGATCTAGCGGCACAGATACGCAGTATTTT
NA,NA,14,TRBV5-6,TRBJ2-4,CASSLGVAKNIQYF,TGTGCCAGCAGCCTAGGGGTAGCCAAAAACATTCAGTACTTC
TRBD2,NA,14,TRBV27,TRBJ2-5,CASSNSGGGKTQYF,TGTGCCAGCAGTAACTCTGGGGGGGGAAAGACCCAGTACTTC
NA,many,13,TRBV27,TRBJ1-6,CASSFSSYSPLHF,TGTGCCAGCAGTTTCTCCTCCTATTCACCCCTCCACTTT
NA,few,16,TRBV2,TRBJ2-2,CASTDGNRVNTGELFF,TGTGCCAGCACCGATGGGAACAGGGTGAACACCGGGGAGCTGTTTTTT
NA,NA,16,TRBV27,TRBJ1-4,CASSPPRQAFHEKLFF,TGTGCCAGCAGTCCCCCGCGACAGGCGTTCCATGAAAAACTGTTTTTT
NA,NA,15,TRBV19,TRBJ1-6,CASSIAGGLGSPLHF,TGTGCCAGTAGTATAGCCGGGGGTCTGGGGTCACCCCTCCACTTT
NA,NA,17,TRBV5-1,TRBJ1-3,CASSAFSTGSSGNTIYF,TGCGCCAGCAGCGCATTCTCTACAGGAAGCTCTGGAAACACCATATATTTT
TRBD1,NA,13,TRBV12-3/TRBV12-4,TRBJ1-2,CASSLGQQNLYTF,TGTGCCAGCAGCCTGGGACAGCAGAACCTCTACACCTTC
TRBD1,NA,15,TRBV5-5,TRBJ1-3,CASSLQGGAGNTIYF,TGTGCCAGCAGCTTGCAAGGGGGCGCAGGAAACACCATATATTTT
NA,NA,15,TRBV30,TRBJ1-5,CAWSAGDLGNQPQHF,TGTGCCTGGAGTGCGGGGGATTTGGGCAATCAGCCCCAGCATTTT
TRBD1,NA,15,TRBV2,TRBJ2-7,CASSREDRGVDEQYF,TGTGCCAGCAGTAGAGAAGACAGGGGAGTCGACGAGCAGTACTTC
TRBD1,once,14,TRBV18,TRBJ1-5,CASSPGTGGQPQHF,TGTGCCAGCTCACCAGGGACAGGAGGACAGCCCCAGCATTTT
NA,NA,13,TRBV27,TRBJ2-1,CASSRAGPEKKFF,TGTGCCTCCTCAAGGGCAGGGCCGGAGAAGAAGTTCTTC
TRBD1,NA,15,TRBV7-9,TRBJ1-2,CASSLGDSLNYGYTF,TGTGCCAGCAGCTTAGGGGACAGCTTAAACTATGGCTACACCTTC
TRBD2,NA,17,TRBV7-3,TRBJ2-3,CASSLTASGAGTDTQYF,TGTGCCAGCAGCTTAACCGCTAGCGGGGCTGGCACAGATACGCAGTATTTT
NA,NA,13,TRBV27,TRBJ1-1,CASSTGGNTEAFF,TGTGCCAGCAGTACGGGTGGGAACACTGAAGCTTTCTTT
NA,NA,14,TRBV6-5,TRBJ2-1,CASSPRVSSYEQFF,TGTGCCAGCAGTCCCCGGGTCAGTTCATATGAGCAGTTCTTC
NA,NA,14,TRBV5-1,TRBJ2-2,CASSDPQGTGELFF,TGCGCCAGCAGCGACCCCCAGGGAACCGGGGAGCTGTTTTTT
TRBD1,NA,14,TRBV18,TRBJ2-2,CASSPRQGDGELFF,TGTGCCAGCTCACCTCGGCAGGGGGACGGGGAGCTGTTTTTT
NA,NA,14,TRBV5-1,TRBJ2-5,CASTPGTQQETQYF,TGCGCCAGCACCCCGGGAACGCAACAAGAGACCCAGTACTTC
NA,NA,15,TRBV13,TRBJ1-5,CASSLEGPFNQPQHF,TGTGCCAGCAGCTTAGAGGGGCCTTTCAATCAGCCCCAGCATTTT
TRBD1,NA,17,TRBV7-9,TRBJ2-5,CASSNVPGLTGGETQYF,TGTGCCAGCAGCAACGTTCCGGGACTCACAGGGGGAGAGACCCAGTACTTC
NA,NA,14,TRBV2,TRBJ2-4,CASSGGAARNIQYF,TGTGCCAGCAGTGGCGGGGCAGCACGAAACATTCAGTACTTC
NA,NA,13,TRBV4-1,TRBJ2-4,CASSPLDTNIQYF,TGCGCCAGCAGCCCTCTGGACACAAACATTCAGTACTTC
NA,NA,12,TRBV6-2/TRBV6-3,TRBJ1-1,CASSDRTAEAFF,TGTGCCAGCAGTGACCGGACAGCTGAAGCTTTCTTT
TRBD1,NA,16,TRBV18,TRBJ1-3,CASSARGQAGGNTIYF,TGTGCCAGCTCAGCAAGGGGGCAGGCTGGCGGAAACACCATATATTTT
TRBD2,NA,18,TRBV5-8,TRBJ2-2,CASSFILAGGSNTGELFF,TGTGCCAGCAGCTTTATACTAGCGGGGGGCTCGAACACCGGGGAGCTGTTTTTT
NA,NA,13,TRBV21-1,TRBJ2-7,CAGGAGPSYEQYF,TGTGCCGGAGGAGCGGGGCCCTCCTACGAGCAGTACTTC
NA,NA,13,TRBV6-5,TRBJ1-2,CASRGGGYYGYTF,TGTGCCAGCAGAGGGGGAGGGTACTATGGCTACACCTTC
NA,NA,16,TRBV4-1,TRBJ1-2,CASSQADQDRNYGYTF,TGCGCCAGCAGCCAAGCCGACCAGGATCGGAACTATGGCTACACCTTC
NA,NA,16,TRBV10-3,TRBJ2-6,CAISDTRGTGANVLTF,TGTGCCATCAGTGACACAAGGGGTACGGGGGCCAACGTCCTGACTTTC
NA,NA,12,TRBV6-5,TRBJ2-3,CASRLAADTQYF,TGTGCCAGCAGGTTAGCCGCAGATACGCAGTATTTT
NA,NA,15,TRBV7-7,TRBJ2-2,CASSPWRADTGELFF,TGTGCTAGCAGCCCTTGGAGGGCGGACACCGGGGAGCTGTTTTTT
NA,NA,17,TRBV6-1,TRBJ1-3,CASSEAHGGSSGNTIYF,TGTGCCAGCAGTGAAGCGCATGGCGGATCCTCTGGAAACACCATATATTTT
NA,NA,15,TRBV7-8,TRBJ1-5,CASSTTEISNQPQHF,TGTGCCAGCAGCACGACAGAAATTAGCAATCAGCCCCAGCATTTT
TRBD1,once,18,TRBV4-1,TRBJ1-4,CASSQIPFETGGNEKLFF,TGCGCCAGCAGCCAAATCCCATTCGAGACAGGGGGAAATGAAAAACTGTTTTTT
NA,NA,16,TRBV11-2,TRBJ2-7,CASSLGPTSAGYEQYF,TGTGCCAGCAGCTTGGGCCCGACATCGGCGGGCTACGAGCAGTACTTC
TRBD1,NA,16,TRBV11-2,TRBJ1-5,CASSQRGQAGGQPQHF,TGTGCCAGCAGCCAGAGGGGACAGGCCGGAGGTCAGCCCCAGCATTTT
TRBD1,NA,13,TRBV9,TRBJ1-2,CASSGTGHYGYTF,TGTGCCAGCAGCGGGACAGGGCACTACGGCTACACCTTC
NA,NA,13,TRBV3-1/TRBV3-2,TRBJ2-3,CASRAFYTDTQYF,TGTGCCAGCAGGGCTTTTTACACAGATACGCAGTATTTT
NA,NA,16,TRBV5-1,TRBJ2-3,CASSPYVGPGTDTQYF,TGCGCCAGCAGCCCCTACGTGGGGCCGGGCACAGATACGCAGTATTTT
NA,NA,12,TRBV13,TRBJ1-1,CASSLRRTEAFF,TGTGCCAGCAGCTTAAGGCGGACTGAAGCTTTCTTT
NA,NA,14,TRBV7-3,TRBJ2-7,CASSLTGHDYEQYF,TGTGCCAGCAGCTTAACGGGACATGACTACGAGCAGTACTTC
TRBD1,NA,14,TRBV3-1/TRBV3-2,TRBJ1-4,CASRPPGQREKLFF,TGTGCCAGCAGGCCCCCGGGACAGCGGGAAAAACTGTTTTTT
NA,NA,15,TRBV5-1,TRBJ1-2,CASSLANTPNYGYTF,TGCGCCAGCAGCTTGGCAAACACCCCTAACTATGGCTACACCTTC